This T cell receptor beta chain was identified during a study of PD-1 blockade in classical Hodgkin lymphoma (dated by TCRdb to 2019 to 2021). Study-wide context: Nivolumab dosing was 3 mg/kg intravenously every 2 weeks, continuing until either disease progression or unacceptable toxicity. To define a peripheral blood immune signature of response to PD-1 blockade in classical Hodgkin lymphoma, the study combined TCR beta sequencing with CyTOF.

Study-level results and caveats: By C4D1, a significant rise was seen in CD4+ TCR diversity but not in CD8+ TCR diversity (p=0.0027 vs p=0.16), and the rise was most apparent among complete responders (p=0.02). Trial patients with a complete response had baseline diversity similar to that of newly diagnosed patients, while partial responders and progressors had significantly lower diversity. Patients starting nivolumab less than 1 year after ASCT had lower diversity and were excluded from later analyses to avoid confounding by immune reconstitution. Only a single clinical trial cohort was studied, and what caused the repertoire differences, possibly disease activity or prior therapy, remained undefined. Newly diagnosed patients were reported to have lower baseline TCR diversity than healthy donors, and relapsed/refractory patients were reported to have lower baseline TCR diversity still.

As encoded in the germline V gene, CDR1 is ENHRY while CDR2 is SYGVKD. V trim: 3 bases; J trim: 0 bases; unmatched bases: 5. From cysteine to phenylalanine, the CDR3 is 15 amino acids long. The kept DNA is CDR3 alone, 45 bases in frame from the first base. The Qiagen DNeasy kit was used to extract genomic DNA both from unsorted PBMCs and from the negatively selected CD4+ and CD8+ fractions. Using primers that anneal to V and J segments, immunoSEQ multiplex PCR amplified the TCR beta CDR3 regions. A synthetic immune receptor repertoire was used to minimize amplification bias, and remaining bias was computationally removed after sequencing. In the source study's methods: Custom Python scripts were used to quantify repertoire diversity as the Shannon entropy index. The unsorted, CD4+ and CD8+ repertoires were each analyzed separately, with the exception of combined analyses, where CD4+ and CD8+ sequences were merged in silico. A clone counted as expanded when the clone's frequency after treatment rose at least 2-fold relative to C1D1, and clones undetected at baseline were given a pseudocount of 0.5. Singleton clones were defined as clones with 0 or 1 copy at C1D1, and non-singleton clones were defined as clones with 2 or more copies. Clones expanded in unsorted samples were annotated as CD4+, CD8+ or unknown by matching protein sequences in sorted samples from the same patient. Diversity changes from C1D1 to C4D1 were tested in paired samples using Wilcoxon tests. The table comes from immuneACCESS by way of TCRdb, which keeps in-frame sequences with V and J called. Part of the clones is missing from these tables; in studies checked, under half for an unresolved V gene and the rest for unknown reasons. V, J and clone size are those of that table, while D and trimming were read from the DNA. The sample has tens of thousands of clones on record, approximately 80% of them singletons. The ten largest clones represent approximately 18% of the sample.

The sample's time point, from its label and the paper: cycle 4 day 1 (C4D1), after less than seven weeks of nivolumab. Every trial patient had relapsed after autologous stem cell transplantation, and cohorts A, B and C differed in prior brentuximab vedotin exposure. A total of around 60 patients with relapsed/refractory classical Hodgkin lymphoma made up the trial cohort, and each patient's best overall response was complete response, partial response or progressive disease. In the multi-cohort phase II CheckMate 205 trial, trial patients received single-agent nivolumab. An independent review committee assessed best overall response by applying the 2007 International Working Group response criteria. Trial PBMCs were obtained immediately prior to nivolumab initiation (C1D1) and on therapy at cycle 2 day 1 and cycle 4 day 1. Peripheral blood was collected in 8 mL Vacutainer Cell Preparation Tubes, from which PBMCs were isolated by centrifugation and then cryopreserved.

On this clone itself: The antigen it recognizes is unknown. Base qualities are not recorded, but no much larger clone differs from it by a single base.

The clonotype originates from a human donor with classical Hodgkin lymphoma. Sequencing was performed on peripheral blood mononuclear cells (PBMCs), taken before the fourth cycle of nivolumab. The rearranged chain carries TRBV10-3 and TRBJ2-7, and 7 junctional nucleotides match TRBD2. The DNA sequence follows: TGTGCCATCAGTGATACGGGACTAACCTCCTACGAGCAGTACTTC. Its translation reads: CAISDTGLTSYEQYF.